The rows below give T cell receptor beta chains drawn from one sample of a study of blood T cell repertoires in COVID-19. TCRdb's copy holds only in-frame clones and misses some; the assay was immunoSEQ multiplex PCR. In the table there are nearly 50,000 clones, 86% of which are singletons. Sequenced input: peripheral blood. Source of these receptors: a woman aged 55 to 70 with acute or convalescent COVID-19. Both conserved end residues are part of each CDR3. A D gene is named only where the DNA matches it firmly. Clone size is shown for a subset of rows, as once, few, many or a class of expanded clone.

j_call,v_call,d_call,clone_size,cdr3_nt,cdr3_aa
TRBJ1-5,TRBV6-2/TRBV6-3,TRBD1,NA,TGTGCCAGCAGTTACTTACAGGGGCACCAGCCCCAGCATTTT,CASSYLQGHQPQHF
TRBJ2-7,TRBV28,TRBD1,NA,TGTGCCAGCAAGGGTGGGACAGGAGACTACGAGCAGTACTTC,CASKGGTGDYEQYF
TRBJ1-1,TRBV7-2,NA,NA,TGTGCCAGCAGCACCCGGGACAACATGAACACTGAAGCTTTCTTT,CASSTRDNMNTEAFF
TRBJ2-3,TRBV2,NA,NA,TGTGCCAGCGGGGGCGCGGGACAGAACACAGATACGCAGTATTTT,CASGGAGQNTDTQYF
TRBJ1-4,TRBV7-2,NA,NA,TGTGCCAGCAGCTTAGCTATCGCAGGTTTTAATGAAAAACTGTTTTTT,CASSLAIAGFNEKLFF
TRBJ2-4,TRBV19,NA,NA,TGTGCCAGTAGCCCACAACTCCAGGGGACCAAAAACATTCAGTACTTC,CASSPQLQGTKNIQYF
TRBJ2-3,TRBV18,NA,NA,TGTGCCAGCTCACCATTTTGGAGCTCAGGGGCCACAGATACGCAGTATTTT,CASSPFWSSGATDTQYF
TRBJ1-5,TRBV7-7,NA,NA,TGTGCCAGTCCTATGGGACATCAGGACAATCAGCCCCAGCATTTT,CASPMGHQDNQPQHF
TRBJ1-4,TRBV5-4,TRBD1,NA,TGTGCCAGCAGCCCCGGCGGACAGGGGCTCGAAAAACTGTTTTTT,CASSPGGQGLEKLFF
TRBJ1-1,TRBV28,NA,NA,TGTGCCAGCAGAGATTCGGGAAGGGCGAACACTGAAGCTTTCTTT,CASRDSGRANTEAFF
TRBJ2-1,TRBV2,TRBD1,NA,TGTGCCAGCAGGGGACAGGGGCCCTACAATGAGCAGTTCTTC,CASRGQGPYNEQFF
TRBJ1-1,TRBV6-5,NA,NA,TGTGCCAGTTTGGCCGGGACTGCAACAAGTGAAGCTTTCTTT,CASLAGTATSEAFF
TRBJ2-1,TRBV27,TRBD2,NA,TGTGCCAGCAGTTATGTCGCGGGGGGCCGGGCCCATGAGCAGTTCTTC,CASSYVAGGRAHEQFF
TRBJ2-7,TRBV5-1,TRBD2,once,TGCGCCAGCAGCTTGGGACTAGCGGGGGCTTACGAGCAGTACTTC,CASSLGLAGAYEQYF
TRBJ2-2,TRBV19,TRBD2,NA,TGTGCCAGTAGCCCAGCGGGACACACCGGGGAGCTGTTTTTT,CASSPAGHTGELFF
TRBJ1-3,TRBV10-3,NA,NA,TGTGCCATCAATCGAGACACCTCTGGAAACACCATATATTTT,CAINRDTSGNTIYF
TRBJ1-1,TRBV7-8,NA,NA,TGTGCCAGCAGCTTGTCTCTAGGGGTTTCCACTGAAGCTTTCTTT,CASSLSLGVSTEAFF
TRBJ2-2,TRBV28,NA,NA,TGTGCCAGCAGTTTCAGGGGCGCCCTTCCCGGGGAGCTGTTTTTT,CASSFRGALPGELFF
TRBJ2-7,TRBV7-9,NA,NA,TGTGCCAGCAGCTTAGATCTCCCGTTGTACGAGCAGTACTTC,CASSLDLPLYEQYF
TRBJ2-1,TRBV6-4,TRBD2,once,TGTGCCAGCAGGAAGGGTAGCGGGGGGTCCTACAATGAGCAGTTCTTC,CASRKGSGGSYNEQFF
TRBJ1-1,TRBV5-1,NA,NA,TGCGCCAGCAGCCCCCACCGGGAAATGAACACTGAAGCTTTCTTT,CASSPHREMNTEAFF
TRBJ1-5,TRBV4-2,NA,NA,TGTGCCAGCAGCCGGGCCCGGGACAAAAATCAGCCCCAGCATTTT,CASSRARDKNQPQHF
TRBJ1-3,TRBV3-1/TRBV3-2,NA,NA,TGTGCCAGCAGCTCGAGCCCTGGAAACACCATATATTTT,CASSSSPGNTIYF
TRBJ1-1,TRBV5-4,TRBD1,NA,TGTGCCAGCAGCTTCGGTGCGGGGGACAGGACTGAAGCTTTCTTT,CASSFGAGDRTEAFF
TRBJ1-1,TRBV19,NA,once,TGTGCCAGTAGTATCAGCAGGGCAAACACTGAAGCTTTCTTT,CASSISRANTEAFF
TRBJ2-7,TRBV7-6,TRBD1,few,TGTGCCAGCAGCTCCGGGACAGGGTACTACGAGCAGTACTTC,CASSSGTGYYEQYF
TRBJ1-2,TRBV4-2,NA,NA,TGTGCCAGCAGCCTCAATAGCCAGGGAGGTCTTGGCTATGGCTACACCTTC,CASSLNSQGGLGYGYTF
TRBJ2-1,TRBV10-3,TRBD2,NA,TGTGCCACCAGGGAAGCGGGAGCGATTTATGAGCAGTTCTTC,CATREAGAIYEQFF
TRBJ1-1,TRBV27,TRBD1,NA,TGTGCCAGCAGTTTAGTACCAGGGGGTTACTTGAACACTGAAGCTTTCTTT,CASSLVPGGYLNTEAFF
TRBJ2-2,TRBV27,NA,NA,TGTGCCAGCAGTTTATCGCGGATAGCCAAGAACACCGGGGAGCTGTTTTTT,CASSLSRIAKNTGELFF
TRBJ2-1,TRBV11-2,TRBD2,NA,TGTGCCAGCAGCTACGGGCTAGCGGGGGGTATGACCTACAATGAGCAGTTCTTC,CASSYGLAGGMTYNEQFF
TRBJ1-1,TRBV6-5,NA,once,TGTGCCAGCAGTTACGACATTATCGGGATCACCGGGGAAGCTTTCTTT,CASSYDIIGITGEAFF
TRBJ2-5,TRBV12-5,TRBD1,once,TGTGCTAGTGCCAAGCAGGGGGCGGTCCAAGAGACCCAGTACTTC,CASAKQGAVQETQYF
TRBJ2-3,TRBV5-7,NA,NA,TGTGCCAGCAGCTTGGACCCCCGACTAGTCTGGGGGGAAGATACGCAGTATTTT,CASSLDPRLVWGEDTQYF
TRBJ2-7,TRBV18,TRBD1,NA,TGTGCCAGCTCACTTGGGACAGGGGGCGGCGAGCAGTACTTC,CASSLGTGGGEQYF
TRBJ2-1,TRBV2,TRBD2,once,TGTGCCAGCAGATCTACTAGCGGGAGACCCAATGAGCAGTTCTTC,CASRSTSGRPNEQFF
TRBJ2-5,TRBV7-9,NA,NA,TGTGCCAGCAGCTTAGGCCGAGGTCTCGCGGGAGAGACCCAGTACTTC,CASSLGRGLAGETQYF
TRBJ2-7,TRBV21-1,NA,NA,TGTGCCAGCAGCCCCCGGGACATCCCCTACGAGCAGTACTTC,CASSPRDIPYEQYF
TRBJ1-6,TRBV28,TRBD1,NA,TGTGCCAGCAGGACAGGGGGCATCGGCGATTCACCCCTCCACTTT,CASRTGGIGDSPLHF
TRBJ1-4,TRBV9,TRBD1,NA,TGTGCCAGCAGCGTAGGTAACAGGGGTAATGAAAAACTGTTTTTT,CASSVGNRGNEKLFF
TRBJ2-5,TRBV4-1,TRBD2,once,TGCGCCAGCAGCCACCTAGCGGCAGCGGGAGAGACCCAGTACTTC,CASSHLAAAGETQYF
TRBJ1-5,TRBV19,NA,once,TGTGCCAGTTGGGGGAGCGGGGAACCCAGCAATCAGCCCCAGCATTTT,CASWGSGEPSNQPQHF
TRBJ1-3,TRBV5-1,NA,NA,TGCGCCAGTAGACCGGGACTCAGCTCTGGAAACACCATATATTTT,CASRPGLSSGNTIYF
TRBJ2-3,TRBV15,NA,NA,TGTGCCACCAGCAGAGAGCGAAGGAGTACGCAGTATTTT,CATSRERRSTQYF
TRBJ2-5,TRBV3-1/TRBV3-2,TRBD2,NA,TGTGCCAGCAGAAGGGGTACTAGCGGAGAGACCCAGTACTTC,CASRRGTSGETQYF
TRBJ1-2,TRBV18,NA,NA,TGTGCCAGCTCACCACCGCCGCGCATTCCTAACTATGGCTACACCTTC,CASSPPPRIPNYGYTF
TRBJ2-1,TRBV7-3,TRBD1,NA,TGTGCCAGCAGCTTGACAGGGCCTCGGTCCTACAATGAGCAGTTCTTC,CASSLTGPRSYNEQFF
TRBJ1-2,TRBV19,TRBD1,NA,TGTGCCAGTAGTACAAGCACAGGGGGCTCGGGCTATGGCTACACCTTC,CASSTSTGGSGYGYTF
TRBJ2-7,TRBV4-2,TRBD1,NA,TGTGCCAGCAGCCAAGAGGAATGGGACAGCTACGAGCAGTACTTC,CASSQEEWDSYEQYF
TRBJ2-5,TRBV7-8,TRBD2,NA,TGTGCCACCATAGCGGGGGGTATACAACGAGAGACCCAGTACTTC,CATIAGGIQRETQYF
TRBJ2-1,TRBV9,NA,once,TGTGCCAGCAGCCAAGGTGGGAGTTCCGATGAGCAGTTCTTC,CASSQGGSSDEQFF
TRBJ2-6,TRBV6-6,TRBD1,once,TGTGCCAGCAGTCCGGACAGGGCCCCCCTTGGGGCCAACGTCCTGACTTTC,CASSPDRAPLGANVLTF
TRBJ2-7,TRBV27,NA,NA,TGTGCCAGCAGTTTACACAGGGGAGGCTACGAGCAGTACTTC,CASSLHRGGYEQYF
TRBJ1-5,TRBV19,TRBD1,once,TGTGCCAGTATGCTACAGGGGGCTGGTTATCAGCCCCAGCATTTT,CASMLQGAGYQPQHF
TRBJ2-1,TRBV5-1,TRBD2,NA,TGCGCCAGCAGCGGGGGACTAGCGGGAGCCCCTATTAACAATGAGCAGTTCTTC,CASSGGLAGAPINNEQFF